This T cell receptor beta chain was obtained from a study of T cells after somatic rescue of genetic block. Using immunoSEQ multiplex PCR, the repertoire was profiled, and TCRdb retains in-frame clones only, with some absent. The table shows 55,000 or so clones, with 90% to 96% occurring only once. This CDR3 has 14 amino acids. V lost 3 bases, J lost 4 bases, and 4 bases stayed unmatched. The germline gives CDR1 SGHRS, CDR2 YFSETQ. The sample consisted of peripheral blood mononuclear cells (PBMCs). The chain carries TRBV5-1 and TRBJ1-3; 7 bases fit TRBD1. The sequence was obtained from a child in the first two years of life. The CDR3 here is CASSSTTGGNTIYF. CDR3 DNA sequence: TGCGCCAGCAGCTCGACGACAGGGGGAAACACCATATATTTT. The whole variable domain, remainder taken from reference TRBV5-1 and TRBJ1-3, is KAGVTQTPRYLIKTRGQQVTLSCSPISGHRSVSWYQQTPGQGLQFLFEYFSETQRNKGNFPGRFSGRQFSNSRSEMNVSTLELGDSALYLCASSSTTGGNTIYFGEGSWLTVV.